These T cell receptor beta chains were read from a single sample in a study of T cell responses to AZD1222 COVID-19 vaccine. Sequencing used immunoSEQ multiplex PCR; TCRdb keeps in-frame clones, though not all of them. The sample holds 60,000 to 80,000 clones, around 81% seen once. The sequencing used peripheral blood, collected 28 days after the second AZD1222 dose. These receptors were collected from an adult who received the AZD1222 COVID-19 vaccine. Each CDR3 is given without its conserved first and last residue.

j_call: TRBJ2-2; cdr3_length: 12; v_call: TRBV24-1; cdr3_aa: ATSDFGRAGELF
j_call: TRBJ2-2; cdr3_length: 13; v_call: TRBV9; cdr3_aa: ASSVDPVWAGELF
j_call: TRBJ2-1; cdr3_length: 17; v_call: TRBV5-8; cdr3_aa: ASIEVGTSGASSYNEQF
j_call: TRBJ1-2; cdr3_length: 12; v_call: TRBV10-2; cdr3_aa: ASSESGMYYGYT
j_call: TRBJ2-3; cdr3_length: 12; v_call: TRBV25-1; cdr3_aa: ASSTTSGWDTQY
j_call: TRBJ2-3; cdr3_length: 14; v_call: TRBV19; cdr3_aa: ASSISLADSTDTQY
j_call: TRBJ2-3; cdr3_length: 14; v_call: TRBV6-1; cdr3_aa: ASSVTGGAGTDTQY
j_call: TRBJ2-3; cdr3_length: 10; v_call: TRBV20-1; cdr3_aa: SASGNTDTQY
j_call: TRBJ2-1; cdr3_length: 15; v_call: TRBV5-1; cdr3_aa: ASSLDGGATEGKKQF
j_call: TRBJ1-2; cdr3_length: 11; v_call: TRBV27; cdr3_aa: ASSLDSSDGYT